This T cell receptor beta chain appears in the sequencing data of a study of T cells in Graves' hyperthyroidism and ophthalmopathy. Hyperthyroidism in the patients, aged 18 to 65, was newly diagnosed and under 2 months in duration. Clinical symptoms, serum thyroxine, TRAb, thyroid ultrasound and orbital computed tomography informed diagnoses. RNA transcripts were the template for amplifying TCR beta CDR3 regions. TCR CDR3 regions were first amplified by RT-PCR with HTBI primers. TCRdb redid the calling of the multiplex PCR reads with MiXCR, one entry per CDR3 protein. The sample lists approximately 520,000 distinct CDR3 sequences; roughly 20% were seen once. V shed 6 bases and J 4 bases; nucleotides not matched to a gene: 7. The CDR3 spans 15 residues. On this clonotype: Its antigen is unidentified.

General study points: Ophthalmopathy prediction by the model preceded onset by a median roughly 6.3 months. Blood held most thyroid clonotypes expanded above 0.001 frequency.

The sequence came from a man younger than 30 with Graves' hyperthyroidism. The chain has TRBV12-3 or TRBV12-4 and TRBJ1-5; TRBD1 matches 9 bases. Sample: blood. The CDR3 here is CASSTDRGLNQPQHF. In DNA, the CDR3 is TGTGCCAGCAGCACGGACAGGGGATTAAATCAGCCCCAGCATTTT.